Each of the 23 T cell receptor beta chains below was sequenced from the same sample in a study of T cell responses to AZD1222 COVID-19 vaccine. Assay: immunoSEQ multiplex PCR; the TCRdb copy retains only in-frame clones and omits some. Altogether approximately 120,000 clones are present, around nine tenths being singletons, with the ten largest covering less than 15%. The material was peripheral blood, obtained on day 0 of AZD1222 vaccination. These receptors were obtained from an adult in good health.

CDR3 sequence reads: CASPVKRAGTEGYTF. CDR3 nucleotides: TGTGCCAGCCCAGTCAAACGCGCGGGGACGGAGGGCTACACCTTC. This chain joins TRBV9 and TRBJ1-2, with TRBD1 as a possible D gene (5 bases). The V end lost 7 bases, the J end lost 8 bases, and 24 bases lay between the germline ends. CDR3 length: 15 residues. Germline loops: CDR1 SGDLS, CDR2 YYNGEE.

The chain couples TRBV25-1 to TRBJ1-2, with D tentatively TRBD1 (6 bases). V was pared by 1 base and J by 5 bases, with 14 bases between. The germline CDR1 and CDR2 sequences are MGHDK and SYGVNS. The CDR3 is 15 residues long. CDR3 loop: CASSELGGLYYGYTF. CDR3 DNA sequence: TGTGCCAGCAGTGAATTGGGGGGGCTCTATTATGGCTACACCTTC.

This sequence joins TRBV29-1 and TRBJ2-7, with TRBD1 matching over 9 bases. The V gene end was trimmed by 7 bases and the J gene end by 3 bases; junction bases not matched to a gene: 7. This CDR3 contains 13 residues. Germline values: CDR1 SQVTM, CDR2 ANQGSEA. CDR3 loop: CSARQGEIYEQYF. CDR3 DNA sequence: TGCAGCGCCCGACAGGGGGAAATCTACGAGCAGTACTTC.

The chain combines TRBV19 with TRBJ2-6, with a weak D call TRBD2 (6 bases). This CDR3 region has 17 residues. V lost 4 bases and J lost 1, with 14 bases in between. CDR1 LNHDA and CDR2 SQIVND come from the germline V gene (reference sequence). The CDR3 reads CASSKRDRGSGANVLTF. CDR3 bases: TGTGCCAGTAGTAAGAGAGACCGGGGGTCTGGGGCCAACGTCCTGACTTTC.

This sequence joins TRBV11-2 and TRBJ1-5; D is uncertain. Germline values: CDR1 SGHAT, CDR2 FQNNGV. The CDR3 runs 13 residues. Trimming took 5 bases from V and 4 from J, leaving 9 bases between them. The CDR3 nucleotides read TGTGCCAGCAGCCGCCAATCAAATCAGCCCCAGCATTTT. Amino acids: CASSRQSNQPQHF. Full variable domain (remainder filled in from reference TRBV11-2 and TRBJ1-5): EAGVAQSPRYKIIEKRQSVAFWCNPISGHATLYWYQQILGQGPKLLIQFQNNGVVDDSQLPKDRFSAERLKGVDSTLKIQPAKLEDSAVYLCASSRQSNQPQHFGDGTRLSIL.

This clone was recorded a few times. The gene calls are TRBV20-1 and TRBJ2-1; D gene unclear. This CDR3 comprises 11 residues. V was shortened by 3 bases and J by 7 bases, with 7 bases between the two germline ends. Per germline, CDR1 DFQATT and CDR2 SNEGSKA (reference sequence). The CDR3 DNA reads TGCAGTGCTAGGGATCGTAATGAGCAGTTCTTC. The encoded protein is CSARDRNEQFF.

The gene calls are TRBV5-4 and TRBJ2-5, with 7 bases that match TRBD1. The CDR3 sequence is 14 residues long. The junction had 5 bases not matched to a gene; V was cut back by 6 bases and J by 0 bases. Looked up from germline, CDR1 is SGHNT and CDR2 is YYREEE (reference sequence). CDR3 in DNA: TGTGCCAGCACCCGGGGACAGTACCAAGAGACCCAGTACTTC. Its translation: CASTRGQYQETQYF.

The chain has TRBV25-1 and TRBJ2-7, with 8 bases matching TRBD2. The CDR3 is 15 amino acids. V lost 4 bases to trimming and J lost 4 bases; unmatched junction nucleotides: 9. The germline V gene has CDR1 MGHDK and CDR2 SYGVNS. The CDR3 loop is CASSAQREPFYEQYF. CDR3 nucleotides: TGTGCCAGCAGTGCCCAGCGGGAGCCTTTTTACGAGCAGTACTTC.

The gene calls are TRBV21-1 and TRBJ2-3; the D call TRBD2 from the table was never checked on the DNA. TRBV21-1 is given as a pseudogene. The CDR3 is made up of 20 amino acids. CDR3 nucleotides: TGTGCCAGCAGCCCCGCGAGGGCGAAGGCTAGCGGGAGAACCCCAGATACGCAGTATTTT. Encoded protein: CASSPARAKASGRTPDTQYF.

This clone was picked up a small number of times. The V gene is TRBV7-9, the J gene TRBJ1-5; 9 positions agree with TRBD1. Germline V gene data show CDR1 as SEHNR and CDR2 as FQNEAQ (reference sequence). There are 16 residues in the CDR3. Trimming removed 4 bases from V and 9 bases from J; junction bases left unmatched: 13. CDR3: CASSSTGGRLETPQHF. The CDR3 nucleotides read TGTGCCAGCAGCTCGACAGGGGGTCGGTTGGAGACGCCCCAGCATTTT.

The chain employs TRBV21-1 and TRBJ1-4; the D segment call TRBD1 is taken from the table without a DNA check. TRBV21-1 is tagged as a pseudogene. The CDR3 has 15 residues. As DNA, the CDR3 is TGTGCCAGCAGCAAAGAAGGACAGACCGTTGAAAAACTGTTTTTT. This gives the protein CASSKEGQTVEKLFF.

The V call is TRBV3-1 (or the pseudogene TRBV3-2), the J call TRBJ2-2, with 9 nucleotides matching TRBD1. After removal of 7 bases from V and 4 bases from J, the junction contained 13 bases not matched to a gene. Per the germline V gene, CDR1 is LGHDT and CDR2 is YNNKEL (reference sequence). The CDR3 extends over 17 amino acids. The CDR3 region is CASTPRGQGLTTGELFF. As DNA, the CDR3 is TGTGCCAGCACCCCCAGGGGACAGGGACTCACCACCGGGGAGCTGTTTTTT.

This sequence joins TRBV7-3 and TRBJ2-7, with D possibly TRBD1 on 6 matching bases. The germline CDR1 and CDR2 sequences are SGHTA and FQGTGA. CDR3 length: 14 amino acids. V was pared by 6 bases and J by 5 bases, with 17 bases between. Here the CDR3 DNA reads TGTGCCAGCAGATCGAGCGCAGGGGTGAACGAGCAGTACTTC. It translates to CASRSSAGVNEQYF.

The genes are TRBV11-2 and TRBJ2-5, with D uncertain. This CDR3 has 11 amino acids. Looked up from germline, CDR1 is SGHAT and CDR2 is FQNNGV. The V end lost 6 bases, the J end lost 2 bases, and 4 bases lay between the germline ends. In DNA form, the CDR3 reads TGTGCCAGCAGGGCTCAAGAGACCCAGTACTTC. It encodes CASRAQETQYF. The variable domain in full, with the rest retrieved from reference TRBV11-2 and TRBJ2-5, is EAGVAQSPRYKIIEKRQSVAFWCNPISGHATLYWYQQILGQGPKLLIQFQNNGVVDDSQLPKDRFSAERLKGVDSTLKIQPAKLEDSAVYLCASRAQETQYFGPGTRLLVL.

The chain recombines TRBV12-3 or TRBV12-4 with TRBJ2-7, with TRBD1 as a possible D gene (6 bases). The CDR3 totals 13 residues. The ends were cut back, 4 bases at V and 3 bases at J, with 10 bases in the middle. Written as DNA, the CDR3 is TGTGCCAGCAGTTCGAACAGGGACTACGAGCAGTACTTC. Residues: CASSSNRDYEQYF.

The chain employs TRBV4-3 and TRBJ2-7; 8 bases are shared with TRBD2. CDR3 length: 15 residues. Germline CDR1 reads LGHNA; CDR2 reads YSLEER. Unmatched junction bases numbered 5, after V lost 0 bases and J lost 4 bases. The CDR3 sequence: CASSQEPAGAYEQYF. The CDR3 region has the DNA TGCGCCAGCAGCCAAGAGCCAGCGGGAGCTTACGAGCAGTACTTC.

The CDR3 DNA reads TGCGCCAGCAGCTTATTCCCAACTAATGAAAAACTGTTTTTT. This gives the protein CASSLFPTNEKLFF. The chain combines TRBV5-1 with TRBJ1-4; D call uncertain. This CDR3 contains 14 residues. Germline V lookup: CDR1 SGHRS, CDR2 YFSETQ. Trimming stripped 2 bases from V and 0 bases from J, with 5 bases between.

The V gene is TRBV5-4, the J gene TRBJ1-6; TRBD1 aligns across 8 bases. The CDR3 is 15 residues long. The V segment lost 4 bases and the J segment 9 bases; nucleotides outside the gene matches: 9. Germline-derived CDR1 and CDR2 are SGHNT and YYREEE (reference sequence). The CDR3 bases are TGTGCCAGCAGCCTAGTCGGACAGGGCTTTTCACCCCTCCACTTT. It specifies CASSLVGQGFSPLHF. Looking up the rest from reference TRBV5-4 and TRBJ1-6 gives the full variable domain: ETGVTQSPTHLIKTRGQQVTLRCSSQSGHNTVSWYQQALGQGPQFIFQYYREEENGRGNFPPRFSGLQFPNYSSELNVNALELDDSALYLCASSLVGQGFSPLHFGNGTRLTVT.

This clone was counted a few times. The V and J genes are TRBV14 and TRBJ2-1, with 14 bases matching TRBD2. V shed 4 bases, J shed 4 bases, and the junction held 6 bases outside the gene matches. The CDR3 contains 17 residues. Per germline, CDR1 SGHDN and CDR2 FVKESK. The CDR3 sequence is CASSRARLAGGYNEQFF. CDR3 coding DNA: TGTGCCAGCAGCCGAGCTAGACTAGCGGGAGGGTACAATGAGCAGTTCTTC.

The chain links TRBV25-1 to TRBJ1-1; D gene unclear. The germline gives CDR1 MGHDK, CDR2 SYGVNS. Trimming cost V 5 bases and J 1 base, with 8 bases left between them. The CDR3 is made up of 13 amino acids. In DNA form, the CDR3 reads TGTGCCAGCAGTCATTTAACGAACACTGAAGCTTTCTTT. It translates to CASSHLTNTEAFF.

The chain has TRBV5-4 and TRBJ2-7; weak D call: TRBD2 (5 bases). The germline V and J ends were trimmed by 4 bases and 0 bases, with 14 bases remaining between them. CDR3 length: 15 residues. Per germline, CDR1 SGHNT and CDR2 YYREEE (reference sequence). The CDR3 spells CASSPIPSSSYEQYF. As DNA, the CDR3 is TGTGCCAGCAGCCCGATTCCTAGCAGCTCCTACGAGCAGTACTTC.

This chain uses TRBV7-9 with TRBJ1-2, with D tentatively TRBD1 (6 bases). This CDR3 region has 18 residues. Germline CDR1 reads SEHNR; CDR2 reads FQNEAQ (reference sequence). V was pared by 4 bases and J by 7 bases, with 28 bases between. The chain's CDR3 is CASSSLGQLSAALGGYTF. As DNA, the CDR3 is TGTGCCAGCAGCTCCCTGGGACAACTAAGCGCCGCGCTGGGTGGCTACACCTTC.

The rearrangement joins TRBV2 to TRBJ2-1, with a possible D match to TRBD2 (6 bases). Germline CDR1 SNHLY, CDR2 FYNNEI. V lost 5 bases to trimming and J lost 2 bases, with 16 bases between them. There are 16 residues in the CDR3. CDR3 protein: CASSPRGSGAYNEQFF. The CDR3 DNA reads as TGTGCCAGCAGTCCCCGGGGTAGCGGAGCCTACAATGAGCAGTTCTTC.